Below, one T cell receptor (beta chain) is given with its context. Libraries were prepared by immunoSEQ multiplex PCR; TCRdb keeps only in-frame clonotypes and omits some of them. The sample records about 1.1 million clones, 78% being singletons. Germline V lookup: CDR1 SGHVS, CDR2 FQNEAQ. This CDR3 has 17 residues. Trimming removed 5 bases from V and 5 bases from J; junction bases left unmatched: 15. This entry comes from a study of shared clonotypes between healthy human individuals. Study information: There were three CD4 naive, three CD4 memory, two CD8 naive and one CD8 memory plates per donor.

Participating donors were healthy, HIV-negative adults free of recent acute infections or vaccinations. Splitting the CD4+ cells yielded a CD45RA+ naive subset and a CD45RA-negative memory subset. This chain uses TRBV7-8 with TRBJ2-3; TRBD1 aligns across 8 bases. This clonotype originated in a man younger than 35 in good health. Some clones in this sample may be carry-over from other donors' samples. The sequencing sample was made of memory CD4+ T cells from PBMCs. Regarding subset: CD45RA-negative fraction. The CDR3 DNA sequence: TGTGCCAGCAGCACACGAACCGGGACAGGACTAATAGATACGCAGTATTTT. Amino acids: CASSTRTGTGLIDTQYF.